These 30 T cell receptor beta chains originate from one sample sequenced in a study of blood T cell repertoires in COVID-19. TCRdb's table, derived via immunoSEQ multiplex PCR, lists solely in-frame clones and lacks some. Among approximately 150,000 clones, around 81% were seen once, and the ten largest hold 13%. The sample taken for sequencing was peripheral blood. Every receptor here comes from a man aged 65 to 79 who had recovered from COVID-19.

The chain uses TRBV2 and TRBJ1-5; no clear D gene. V was shortened by 4 bases and J by 5 bases, with 9 bases between the two germline ends. CDR1 and CDR2 (germline): SNHLY, FYNNEI. This CDR3 has 13 amino acids. The DNA for the CDR3 is TGTGCCAGCAGTGTGAACACGTATCAGCCCCAGCATTTT. It specifies CASSVNTYQPQHF.

This clone showed up many times. The genes are TRBV7-9 and TRBJ1-3; D call uncertain. V lost 2 bases and J 0 bases, leaving 8 bases between the germline ends. Germline V gene lookup returns CDR1 SEHNR and CDR2 FQNEAQ (reference sequence). This CDR3 contains 15 residues. The CDR3 DNA reads TGTGCCAGCAGCTTACTACAGTTCTCTGGAAACACCATATATTTT. Its translation is CASSLLQFSGNTIYF.

This chain connects TRBV12-5 to TRBJ2-2; 8 nucleotides agree with TRBD2. Germline lookup yields CDR1 LGHNT and CDR2 FRNRAP. V gave up 9 bases and J gave up 6 bases; unmatched junction bases: 6. The CDR3 has 13 residues. CDR3 bases: TGTGCTAGCGGGACGGGAGGGCCCGGGGAGCTGTTTTTT. Amino acid sequence: CASGTGGPGELFF.

This clone was counted a few times. The junction shows a germline mismatch at one end, possibly a read error. The V and J genes are TRBV7-7 and TRBJ2-7; 7 bases agree with TRBD2. Germline loops: CDR1 SSHAT, CDR2 FNYEAQ (reference sequence). This CDR3 is 17 amino acids long. This chain's CDR3 is CASSLAGFAASSYEQYF. The CDR3 DNA sequence: TGTGCTAGCAGCTTAGCGGGTTTTGCGGCTTCCTCCTACGAGCAGTACTTC.

The V and J genes are TRBV5-1 and TRBJ2-1, with D hard to call. CDR1 and CDR2 (germline): SGHRS, YFSETQ. The CDR3 is made up of 14 amino acids. The V gene lost 4 bases and the J gene lost 0 bases, with 8 bases spanning the gap. The CDR3 DNA is TGCGCCAGCAGCACACCAACCTCCTACAATGAGCAGTTCTTC. Protein sequence: CASSTPTSYNEQFF.

The chain has TRBV7-2 and TRBJ1-3; D unclear. CDR3 length: 13 amino acids. With 1 base removed from V and 4 bases from J, the gap between germline ends came to 5 bases. Germline V gives CDR1 SGHTA, CDR2 FQGNSA. The CDR3 bases are TGTGCCAGCAGCTTAGTATCCGGAAACACCATATATTTT. Translating it yields CASSLVSGNTIYF.

The genes are TRBV9 and TRBJ2-5; TRBD1 aligns across 7 bases. Trimming cost V 4 bases and J 5 bases; bases outside gene matches: 5. CDR1 and CDR2 from the germline V gene are SGDLS and YYNGEE. This CDR3 comprises 13 residues. CDR3 nucleotide sequence: TGTGCCAGCAGCTTTACAGGGGCTGAGACCCAGTACTTC. It encodes CASSFTGAETQYF.

The chain has TRBV12-3 or TRBV12-4 and TRBJ2-1, with 7 bases lining up with TRBD2. V trimming: 6 bases; J trimming: 9 bases; junction bases outside the gene matches: 8. The CDR3 runs to 13 residues. The CDR3 DNA is TGTGCCAGCAGCCCGGGGGAGGGCCGTGAGCAGTTCTTC. As protein: CASSPGEGREQFF.

The CDR3 protein is CASSKGSSGMETQYF. CDR3 DNA: TGTGCCAGTAGTAAGGGGTCTAGCGGGATGGAGACCCAGTACTTC. The chain is built from TRBV19 and TRBJ2-5; 9 bases line up with TRBD2. This CDR3 comprises 15 residues. With V trimmed by 4 bases and J by 5 bases, 8 bases remained unmatched. Germline V gene sequence: CDR1 LNHDA, CDR2 SQIVND (reference sequence). Supplemented by reference TRBV19 and TRBJ2-5, the full variable domain reads DGGITQSPKYLFRKEGQNVTLSCEQNLNHDAMYWYRQDPGQGLRLIYYSQIVNDFQKGDIAEGYSVSREKKESFPLTVTSAQKNPTAFYLCASSKGSSGMETQYFGPGTRLLVL.

This sequence joins TRBV11-2 and TRBJ2-1, with D perhaps matching TRBD2 (5 bases). Germline loops: CDR1 SGHAT, CDR2 FQNNGV. This CDR3 is 13 amino acids long. V was trimmed by 2 bases and J by 10 bases, leaving 12 bases between them. The CDR3 sequence is CASSLSLAGEQFF. As DNA, the CDR3 is TGTGCCAGCAGCTTATCTTTGGCGGGCGAGCAGTTCTTC.

The rearrangement links TRBV7-9 to TRBJ2-3, with 10 bases matching TRBD2. V was clipped by 5 bases and J by 3 bases; unmatched bases: 5. Germline CDR1 reads SEHNR; CDR2 reads FQNEAQ (reference sequence). This CDR3 comprises 15 residues. The CDR3 DNA sequence: TGTGCCAGCAGCCCCCTAGCGGGAGTGACAGATACGCAGTATTTT. Translation: CASSPLAGVTDTQYF.

This clone was seen a few times. The genes are TRBV4-3 and TRBJ2-7; TRBD2 aligns across 11 bases. The CDR3 runs 15 residues. The germline gives CDR1 LGHNA, CDR2 YSLEER. J lost 3 bases, V lost 0 bases, and 1 base had no gene match. The CDR3 is CASSQELAGDYEQYF. The DNA of the CDR3 is TGCGCCAGCAGCCAAGAACTAGCGGGAGACTACGAGCAGTACTTC.

The V and J genes are TRBV9 and TRBJ2-7; 8 nucleotides line up with TRBD2. The CDR3 extends over 14 amino acids. The junction had 10 bases not matched to a gene; V was cut back by 4 bases and J by 7 bases. Germline V gene data show CDR1 as SGDLS and CDR2 as YYNGEE. CDR3 nucleotide sequence: TGTGCCAGCAGCCCCAGAGCGGGGGCGCGGGAGCAGTACTTC. Translated: CASSPRAGAREQYF.

The chain recombines TRBV3-1 (or the pseudogene TRBV3-2) with TRBJ1-6; D perhaps matches TRBD1 (6 bases). The CDR3 loop spans 16 amino acids. V was shortened by 1 base and J by 4 bases, with 11 bases between the two germline ends. CDR1 is LGHDT and CDR2 is YNNKEL in the germline V gene (reference sequence). The CDR3 sequence is CASSQATGRYNSPLHF. The CDR3 coding sequence is TGTGCCAGCAGCCAAGCTACAGGGAGATATAATTCACCCCTCCACTTT.

The chain joins TRBV9 to TRBJ1-1, with a tentative D call TRBD1 (6 bases). Germline V gives CDR1 SGDLS, CDR2 YYNGEE. CDR3 length: 14 residues. V was shortened by 2 bases and J by 5 bases, with 13 bases between the two germline ends. The CDR3 DNA follows: TGTGCCAGCAGCGTGGTACAGGGAAAGACTGAAGCTTTCTTT. This gives the protein CASSVVQGKTEAFF.

V and J are TRBV4-1 and TRBJ2-3; maybe TRBD2 (6 bases). V was cut by 2 bases and J by 6 bases, with 9 bases left in between. Germline CDR1 is MGHRA and CDR2 is YSYEKL. The CDR3 runs to 13 residues. The CDR3 sequence is CASSQRDFDTQYF. The CDR3 bases are TGCGCCAGCAGCCAAAGGGACTTTGATACGCAGTATTTT.

The chain employs TRBV6-1 and TRBJ2-7; 7 bases map to TRBD1. Germline lookup yields CDR1 MNHNS and CDR2 SASEGT. V shed 1 base, J shed 6 bases, and the junction held 18 bases outside the gene matches. CDR3 length equals 18 residues. DNA of the CDR3: TGTGCCAGCAGTGAAGGGTTTTTCATTTACACAGGGGTCCGCGAGCAGTACTTC. Residues: CASSEGFFIYTGVREQYF.

For this clone: The same CDR3 also results from other DNA sequences found in this sample. The V and J genes are TRBV6-5 and TRBJ2-1, with TRBD2 matching 8 bases. CDR3 size: 15 residues. Unmatched junction bases numbered 2, after V lost 2 bases and J lost 2 bases. Germline lookup yields CDR1 MNHEY and CDR2 SVGAGI. CDR3 coding DNA: TGTGCCAGCAGTTACGCGGGGGGCCCCTACAATGAGCAGTTCTTC. This gives the protein CASSYAGGPYNEQFF.

The chain couples TRBV11-2 to TRBJ2-3, with 9 positions matching TRBD2. The CDR3 is 14 residues long. CDR1 SGHAT and CDR2 FQNNGV come from the germline V gene. Unmatched junction bases numbered 2, after V lost 3 bases and J lost 4 bases. CDR3 DNA: TGTGCCAGCAGCTTTAGCGGGAGCCCAGATACGCAGTATTTT. The encoded protein is CASSFSGSPDTQYF.

This clone has a single count. The V call is TRBV6-2 or TRBV6-3, the J call TRBJ2-2; D remains unclear. Trimming shortened V by 5 bases and J by 3 bases, and 13 bases separated the two germline ends. Germline V gene sequence: CDR1 MNHEY, CDR2 SVGEGT. The CDR3 has 15 residues. CDR3 bases: TGTGCCAGCAGTCAGCGAGAGGCCCACACCGGGGAGCTGTTTTTT. Its protein product is CASSQREAHTGELFF.

V usage is TRBV18 and J usage is TRBJ2-7; 7 positions match TRBD1. Trimming took 3 bases from V and 4 from J; bases not matched to a gene: 6. Germline V gene lookup returns CDR1 KGHSH and CDR2 LQKENI. The CDR3 spans 14 residues. The CDR3 DNA is TGTGCCAGCTCACCGACGACAGGGCGGTACGAGCAGTACTTC. This translates into CASSPTTGRYEQYF.

The DNA for the CDR3 is TGTGCCAGTAGTCCGGGACACAATCAGCCCCAGCATTTT. Protein sequence: CASSPGHNQPQHF. The gene calls are TRBV19 and TRBJ1-5; perhaps TRBD1 as D (6 bases). CDR1 LNHDA and CDR2 SQIVND come from the germline V gene (reference sequence). Trimming took off 5 bases at V and 3 bases at J, with 8 bases between the two ends. The CDR3 is 13 residues long. Together with reference TRBV19 and TRBJ1-5, the CDR3 gives the full variable domain: DGGITQSPKYLFRKEGQNVTLSCEQNLNHDAMYWYRQDPGQGLRLIYYSQIVNDFQKGDIAEGYSVSREKKESFPLTVTSAQKNPTAFYLCASSPGHNQPQHFGDGTRLSIL.

A few counts support this clone. V is TRBV27 and J is TRBJ2-3; possible D gene TRBD2, 6 bases. CDR1 is MNHEY and CDR2 is SMNVEV in the germline V gene (reference sequence). The CDR3 runs to 15 residues. With 6 bases removed from V and 5 bases from J, the gap between germline ends came to 18 bases. The CDR3 loop reads CASSHWVGRIDTQYF. In nucleotides, the CDR3 is TGTGCCAGCAGCCATTGGGTTGGGAGGATAGATACGCAGTATTTT.

This clone was detected once. This sequence joins TRBV7-2 and TRBJ2-1; weak D call: TRBD2 (7 bases). The germline V gene has CDR1 SGHTA and CDR2 FQGNSA. V was clipped by 5 bases and J by 5 bases, with 16 bases between them. This CDR3 is 15 amino acids long. CDR3 region: CASSRGGSVNNEQFF. The DNA for the CDR3 is TGTGCCAGCAGCAGGGGGGGGAGCGTCAACAATGAGCAGTTCTTC.

The V gene is TRBV3-1 (or the pseudogene TRBV3-2), the J gene TRBJ2-2, with 11 bases matching TRBD2. Germline CDR1 LGHDT, CDR2 YNNKEL (reference sequence). There are 17 residues in the CDR3. Losses at the gene ends were 4 bases for V and 1 base for J; bases not matched to a gene: 5. For the CDR3, the DNA is TGTGCCAGCAGCCGCCTTACTAGCGGGAGGAACACCGGGGAGCTGTTTTTT. Its protein product is CASSRLTSGRNTGELFF.

The count of this clone is one. The CDR3 loop reads CASSYRDRETQYF. In DNA, the CDR3 is TGTGCCAGCAGTTACAGGGATAGAGAGACCCAGTACTTC. The chain uses TRBV27 and TRBJ2-5; weak D call: TRBD1 (6 bases). Trimming took off 4 bases at V and 4 bases at J, with 10 bases between the two ends. Germline lookup yields CDR1 MNHEY and CDR2 SMNVEV (reference sequence). CDR3 size: 13 residues.

The J gene is TRBJ2-1, the V gene TRBV5-1; 12 positions match TRBD2. J was trimmed by 0 bases and V by 3 bases; bases with no gene match: 7. CDR1 and CDR2 from the germline V gene are SGHRS and YFSETQ. This CDR3 comprises 18 residues. Here the CDR3 DNA reads TGCGCCAGCAGCTCTGGCCTAGCGGGAGGGAGCTCCTACAATGAGCAGTTCTTC. It is translated as CASSSGLAGGSSYNEQFF.

This chain uses TRBV7-9 with TRBJ1-4; TRBD1 might be the D (5 bases). The CDR3 runs to 15 residues. The V end was cut by 5 bases, the J end by 2 bases, with 12 bases between. From germline, CDR1 is SEHNR and CDR2 FQNEAQ (reference sequence). CDR3 sequence (DNA): TGTGCCAGCAGCGACAGAGATCCTACTAATGAAAAACTGTTTTTT. Translated, it gives CASSDRDPTNEKLFF.

The gene calls are TRBV6-5 and TRBJ2-5; 9 nucleotides align to TRBD2. The V gene end was trimmed by 2 bases and the J gene end by 5 bases; junction bases not matched to a gene: 9. Germline V gives CDR1 MNHEY, CDR2 SVGAGI. The CDR3 covers 16 residues. CDR3 sequence: CASSYGGVAGVETQYF. The DNA for the CDR3 is TGTGCCAGCAGTTACGGCGGGGTAGCGGGAGTTGAGACCCAGTACTTC.

This chain joins TRBV30 and TRBJ2-2; 9 bases line up with TRBD2. CDR3 size: 16 residues. V trimming: 4 bases; J trimming: 4 bases; junction bases outside the gene matches: 10. Germline assignment: CDR1 GTSNPN and CDR2 SVGIG (reference sequence). In DNA form, the CDR3 reads TGTGCCTGGACTGGGCGGGAGGGCCGTAGCACCGGGGAGCTGTTTTTT. Translating it yields CAWTGREGRSTGELFF.